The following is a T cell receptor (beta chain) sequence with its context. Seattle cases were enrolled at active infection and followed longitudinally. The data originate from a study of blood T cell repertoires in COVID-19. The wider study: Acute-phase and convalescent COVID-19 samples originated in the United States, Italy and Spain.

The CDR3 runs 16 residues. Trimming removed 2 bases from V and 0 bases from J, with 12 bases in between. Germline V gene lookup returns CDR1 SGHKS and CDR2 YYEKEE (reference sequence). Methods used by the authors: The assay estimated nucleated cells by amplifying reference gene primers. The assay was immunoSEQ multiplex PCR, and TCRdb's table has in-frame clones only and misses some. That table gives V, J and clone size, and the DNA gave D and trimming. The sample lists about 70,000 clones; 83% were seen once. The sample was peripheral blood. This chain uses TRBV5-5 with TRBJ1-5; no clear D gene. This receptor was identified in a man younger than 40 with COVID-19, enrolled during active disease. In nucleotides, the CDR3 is TGTGCCAGCAGCTTCTTTCAGGATAATAGCAATCAGCCCCAGCATTTT. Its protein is CASSFFQDNSNQPQHF.